The 21 T cell receptor beta chains reported below all come from one sample, sequenced in a study of response to subunit inactivated influenza vaccine. TCRdb reprocessed the RT-PCR reads with MiXCR, giving one entry per CDR3 protein. Of hundreds of thousands of distinct CDR3 sequences in the sample, around 8% were seen once. The source was PBMCs from blood, collected less than 30 months after vaccination. The receptor set was obtained from a man aged 50-75 years who received an inactivated influenza vaccine.

The chain combines TRBV18 with TRBJ2-5; no clear D. Germline-derived CDR1 and CDR2 are KGHSH and LQKENI. The CDR3 totals 12 residues. V was cut by 1 base and J by 5 bases, with 5 bases left in between. In nucleotides, the CDR3 is TGTGCCAGCTCACCACAGGACGAGACCCAGTACTTC. This translates into CASSPQDETQYF.

This clonotype occurred a few times. CDR3 sequence reads: CASSLYNTDNEQFF. The DNA of the CDR3 is TGTGCCAGCAGCTTATATAACACAGACAATGAGCAGTTCTTC. This rearrangement joins TRBV7-9 to TRBJ2-1; D gene uncertain. The germline V gene has CDR1 SEHNR and CDR2 FQNEAQ (reference sequence). The V end lost 2 bases, the J end lost 5 bases, and 10 bases lay between the germline ends. This CDR3 has 14 residues.

This clonotype was counted ten times or more. The J gene is TRBJ2-3, the V gene TRBV4-1; 14 nucleotides agree with TRBD2. Germline CDR1 MGHRA, CDR2 YSYEKL. The CDR3 sequence is 19 residues long. V lost 4 bases to trimming and J lost 0 bases; unmatched junction nucleotides: 9. In nucleotides, the CDR3 is TGCGCCAGCAGCCTCAGAGGGACTAGCGGGGGTACTAGCACAGATACGCAGTATTTT. Translation gives CASSLRGTSGGTSTDTQYF.

This clonotype came up a few times. The chain couples TRBV11-2 to TRBJ1-3; TRBD1 might be the D (6 bases). V lost 2 bases and J 0 bases, leaving 14 bases between the germline ends. This CDR3 region has 17 residues. CDR1 is SGHAT and CDR2 is FQNNGV in the germline V gene. The CDR3, as DNA: TGTGCCAGCAGCTTAATCCATCAGGGGAGCTCTGGAAACACCATATATTTT. Translating gives CASSLIHQGSSGNTIYF.

This clonotype was picked up many times. The rearrangement links TRBV12-3 or TRBV12-4 to TRBJ1-3; D is perhaps TRBD1 (5 bases). V gave up 5 bases and J gave up 7 bases, with 9 bases separating them. The CDR3 sequence is 12 residues long. The CDR3 sequence: CASSAGRNTIYF. In DNA, the CDR3 is TGTGCCAGCAGTGCAGGGAGGAACACCATATATTTT.

This clonotype was observed a handful of times. This chain joins TRBV7-2 and TRBJ2-4, with 7 nucleotides matching TRBD1. The CDR3 consists of 14 residues. Germline lookup yields CDR1 SGHTA and CDR2 FQGNSA. The V gene end was trimmed by 4 bases and the J gene end by 9 bases; junction bases not matched to a gene: 9. CDR3 nucleotide sequence: TGTGCCAGCAGCTCCGGGACAGCCAGGGGCATTCAGTACTTC. Amino acids: CASSSGTARGIQYF.

This clonotype was seen many times. V and J are TRBV10-3 and TRBJ2-2, with D perhaps TRBD1 or TRBD2 (5 bases each). The CDR3 consists of 13 residues. The germline CDR1 and CDR2 sequences are ENHRY and SYGVKD. V dropped 4 bases and J dropped 5 bases, with 8 bases sitting between them. As DNA, the CDR3 is TGTGCCATCAGTGGGGGACCAACCGGGGAGCTGTTTTTT. It translates to CAISGGPTGELFF.

This clonotype was observed at least ten times. The rearrangement joins TRBV18 to TRBJ1-2; the D is unclear. The germline gives CDR1 KGHSH, CDR2 LQKENI. The CDR3 is made up of 12 amino acids. The germline V and J ends were trimmed by 2 bases and 8 bases, with 9 bases remaining between them. The CDR3 region is CASSPKSAGYTF. Written as DNA, the CDR3 is TGTGCCAGCTCACCAAAATCGGCGGGCTACACCTTC.

The chain has TRBV6-5 and TRBJ2-5; D possibly matches TRBD1 or TRBD2 (5 bases each). Germline CDR1 is MNHEY and CDR2 is SVGAGI. The CDR3 length is 15 residues. Trimming cost V 2 bases and J 6 bases, with 16 bases left between them. The CDR3 region has the DNA TGTGCCAGCAGTTACCCGGCGAGGGGTGGAAAGACCCAGTACTTC. Translating it yields CASSYPARGGKTQYF.

V is TRBV24-1 and J is TRBJ1-2, with D uncertain. The germline V gene encodes CDR1 KGHDR and CDR2 SFDVKD. Deletions cut 4 bases from V and 3 bases from J, with 11 bases between. The CDR3 totals 14 residues. This CDR3 is CATSESTIHYGYTF. DNA of the CDR3: TGTGCCACCAGTGAATCCACAATTCACTATGGCTACACCTTC.

This clonotype was seen at least ten times. The CDR3 region is CASSLFLGGETQYF. The CDR3 coding sequence is TGTGCCAGCAGTCTATTCCTTGGGGGGGAGACCCAGTACTTC. The chain combines TRBV12-3 or TRBV12-4 with TRBJ2-5, with D possibly TRBD2 on 6 matching bases. This CDR3 spans 14 amino acids. The V end was cut by 5 bases, the J end by 5 bases, with 15 bases between.

This chain joins TRBV20-1 and TRBJ2-5, with D perhaps given as TRBD1 or TRBD2 (6 bases each). Germline V lookup: CDR1 DFQATT, CDR2 SNEGSKA (reference sequence). The V gene lost 3 bases and the J gene lost 5 bases, with 13 bases spanning the gap. The CDR3 is made up of 13 amino acids. DNA for the CDR3: TGCAGTGCTAGCCCCTGGAGGGGGGAGACCCAGTACTTC. Amino acid sequence: CSASPWRGETQYF.

This chain connects TRBV7-2 to TRBJ2-7, with D possibly TRBD1 on 6 matching bases. The CDR3 is made up of 14 amino acids. The ends were cut back, 1 base at V and 3 bases at J, with 10 bases in the middle. Germline CDR1 SGHTA, CDR2 FQGNSA. CDR3 coding DNA: TGTGCCAGCAGCTTAGAAGGGACAAACTACGAGCAGTACTTC. Residues: CASSLEGTNYEQYF. The full variable domain, with the rest looked up from reference TRBV7-2 and TRBJ2-7, is GAGVSQSPSNKVTEKGKDVELRCDPISGHTALYWYRQSLGQGLEFLIYFQGNSAPDKSGLPSDRFSAERTGGSVSTLTIQRTQQEDSAVYLCASSLEGTNYEQYFGPGTRLTVT.

This clonotype was found a few times. The CDR3 here is CASSQGFGLAVYEQYF. DNA for the CDR3: TGCGCCAGCAGCCAAGGGTTTGGCTTAGCGGTCTACGAGCAGTACTTC. The chain recombines TRBV4-3 with TRBJ2-7; possibly TRBD2 for D (6 bases). Germline assignment: CDR1 LGHNA and CDR2 YSLEER. This CDR3 is built from 16 residues. V lost 1 base, J lost 3 bases, and 16 bases lay in between.

This clonotype was observed a handful of times. The chain carries TRBV6-5 and TRBJ1-2; no firm D call. The CDR3 is 14 residues long. CDR1 MNHEY and CDR2 SVGAGI come from the germline V gene. Trimming removed 0 bases from V and 4 bases from J, with 9 bases in between. The CDR3 is CASSYSLRSYGYTF. The CDR3 bases are TGTGCCAGCAGTTACTCTCTCCGGTCCTATGGCTACACCTTC.

This clonotype was seen many times. This chain links TRBV24-1 with TRBJ1-2; TRBD1 aligns across 7 bases. Germline CDR1 is KGHDR and CDR2 is SFDVKD. This CDR3 has 14 residues. After removal of 3 bases from V and 8 bases from J, the junction contained 8 bases not matched to a gene. This CDR3 is CATSDVQGLGGYTF. The CDR3 nucleotides are TGTGCCACCAGTGATGTACAGGGGTTAGGGGGCTACACCTTC.

This clonotype occurred a few times. The CDR3 nucleotides read TGCGCCAGCAGCCATGAATACGAGCAGTACTTC. This sequence encodes CASSHEYEQYF. J is TRBJ2-7 and V is TRBV5-1; D ambiguous. The germline CDR1 and CDR2 sequences are SGHRS and YFSETQ. This CDR3 spans 11 amino acids. V lost 4 bases, J lost 4 bases, and 6 bases lay in between. The full variable domain, its missing parts supplied by reference TRBV5-1 and TRBJ2-7, is KAGVTQTPRYLIKTRGQQVTLSCSPISGHRSVSWYQQTPGQGLQFLFEYFSETQRNKGNFPGRFSGRQFSNSRSEMNVSTLELGDSALYLCASSHEYEQYFGPGTRLTVT.

Many counts were recorded for this clonotype. This chain uses TRBV4-2 with TRBJ2-7, with 8 bases that match TRBD2. Germline CDR1 LGHNA, CDR2 YNFKEQ. The CDR3 consists of 16 residues. V was pared by 0 bases and J by 3 bases, with 7 bases of the junction left unmatched. As DNA, the CDR3 is TGTGCCAGCAGCCAAGATCTGGCGGGGGGTCTCTACGAGCAGTACTTC. As protein: CASSQDLAGGLYEQYF.

This clonotype was found many times. This sequence joins TRBV7-9 and TRBJ2-7, with unresolved D. Trimming shortened V by 4 bases and J by 2 bases, and 12 bases separated the two germline ends. The CDR3 is 14 residues long. Looked up from germline, CDR1 is SEHNR and CDR2 is FQNEAQ (reference sequence). CDR3 DNA: TGTGCCAGCAGCTCTCACGGATTAGCCTACGAGCAGTACTTC. Translated: CASSSHGLAYEQYF.

This clonotype was seen many times. The rearrangement joins TRBV20-1 to TRBJ2-2; 7 bases match TRBD2. Unmatched junction bases numbered 8, after V lost 0 bases and J lost 4 bases. Looked up from germline, CDR1 is DFQATT and CDR2 is SNEGSKA (reference sequence). The CDR3 is 16 residues long. CDR3 in DNA: TGCAGTGCTAGAGATCGACTTTGGGGGGGCACCGGGGAGCTGTTTTTT. Translated: CSARDRLWGGTGELFF.

This clonotype was found a few times. The rearrangement uses TRBV9 and TRBJ2-7; maybe TRBD1 (6 bases). Trimming removed 2 bases from V and 0 bases from J, with 12 bases in between. The V gene's germline CDR1 is SGDLS and CDR2 YYNGEE. CDR3 length equals 15 residues. This CDR3 is CASSVGGHLSYEQYF. In DNA, the CDR3 is TGTGCCAGCAGCGTTGGGGGACACCTCTCCTACGAGCAGTACTTC.